The sequence of this T cell receptor beta chain was determined in a study of early stage breast cancer tumors. This CDR3 region has 14 residues. The germline V gene encodes CDR1 SGHRS and CDR2 YFSETQ. Trimming stripped 0 bases from V and 1 base from J, with 7 bases between. Sequenced by immunoSEQ multiplex PCR; TCRdb stores in-frame clones only, minus some. The table records roughly 49,000 clones, roughly 73% of them present only once. The sequencing input was blood. The chain carries TRBV5-1 and TRBJ1-1; possible D gene TRBD1, 5 bases. This TCR came from a person aged 40-50 years with breast cancer. The CDR3 loop reads CASSLGQKNTEAFF. CDR3 in DNA: TGCGCCAGCAGCTTGGGACAGAAGAACACTGAAGCTTTCTTT.